A single sample is the source of the 15 T cell receptor beta chains below, sequenced in a study of cytomegalovirus exposure and HLA in healthy donors. This PCR relied on a set of 60 Vbeta primers and 13 Jbeta primers. Here immunoSEQ multiplex PCR was the method, and the copy in TCRdb shows in-frame clones only, minus some. This sample carries some 120,000 clones, approximately 17% of them seen once, and the ten largest clones take 2.5% to 3%. The sequencing input was PBMCs. The receptor source for this set is a female donor in good health and CMV-seropositive.

This rearrangement joins TRBV4-3 to TRBJ1-1, with D perhaps TRBD1 (5 bases). This CDR3 region has 18 residues. Trimming took off 0 bases at V and 0 bases at J, with 17 bases between the two ends. From germline, CDR1 is LGHNA and CDR2 YSLEER. The CDR3 DNA is TGCGCCAGCAGCCAAGATCCACGACGGGGGGGAGTGAACACTGAAGCTTTCTTT. It is translated as CASSQDPRRGGVNTEAFF.

The chain uses TRBV5-1 and TRBJ2-2, with TRBD1 as a possible D gene (6 bases). With 1 base removed from V and 5 bases from J, the gap between germline ends came to 18 bases. Germline lookup yields CDR1 SGHRS and CDR2 YFSETQ. The CDR3 runs to 17 residues. The CDR3 DNA sequence: TGCGCCAGCAGCTTGCGGCAGGGGACCGTGAGGACCGGGGAGCTGTTTTTT. Amino acids: CASSLRQGTVRTGELFF.

This clone was seen a few times. The chain employs TRBV5-5 and TRBJ1-2; TRBD1 matches 10 bases. V lost 3 bases to trimming and J lost 8 bases; unmatched junction nucleotides: 4. This CDR3 has 13 residues. CDR1 is SGHKS and CDR2 is YYEKEE in the germline V gene (reference sequence). In DNA form, the CDR3 reads TGTGCCAGCAGCTCCGGGACAGGGGACGGCTACACCTTC. Amino acids: CASSSGTGDGYTF.

V gene TRBV29-1 combines with J gene TRBJ2-1; a weak D match, TRBD1 (6 bases). Per germline, CDR1 SQVTM and CDR2 ANQGSEA. The V and J ends lost 2 bases and 1 base respectively, with 12 bases between them. CDR3 length: 15 residues. The DNA for the CDR3 is TGCAGCGTTGAAAGGACAGCCGAATCCTACAATGAGCAGTTCTTC. This sequence encodes CSVERTAESYNEQFF.

J is TRBJ2-7 and V is TRBV13; 8 bases fit TRBD1. CDR1 PRHDT and CDR2 FYEKMQ come from the germline V gene (reference sequence). Germline trimming cut 5 bases from V and 5 bases from J; bases unmatched to any gene: 11. CDR3 length: 15 amino acids. The CDR3 DNA is TGTGCCAGCAGCCCAGGGGGCAGGGTATCCAACGAGCAGTACTTC. Protein sequence: CASSPGGRVSNEQYF.

CDR3: CASSNPGQGVGSYGYTF. CDR3 sequence (DNA): TGTGCCAGCTCAAACCCGGGACAGGGGGTTGGAAGTTATGGCTACACCTTC. This rearrangement joins TRBV18 to TRBJ1-2, with TRBD1 identical over 11 bases. Germline CDR1 reads KGHSH; CDR2 reads LQKENI. V was pared by 5 bases and J by 5 bases, with 13 bases of the junction left unmatched. The length of the CDR3 is 17 residues.

In its sample, this clone was seen a few times. V is TRBV6-6 and J is TRBJ1-5; D possibly corresponds to TRBD1 (5 bases). This CDR3 spans 16 amino acids. Trimming took off 6 bases at V and 5 bases at J, with 20 bases between the two ends. Germline V gene sequence: CDR1 MNHNY, CDR2 SVGAGI (reference sequence). The CDR3 nucleotides are TGTGCCAGCAGGGGGGACTCTCCGTGGGCGCATCAGCCCCAGCATTTT. It codes for CASRGDSPWAHQPQHF.

The chain joins TRBV19 to TRBJ1-2, with 7 positions matching TRBD1. The CDR3 has 13 residues. J was trimmed by 8 bases and V by 7 bases; bases with no gene match: 10. Germline-derived CDR1 and CDR2 are LNHDA and SQIVND (reference sequence). The CDR3 DNA reads as TGTGCCAGTAATCCTACAGGGGTACTAGGCTACACCTTC. Protein: CASNPTGVLGYTF.

This clone was counted between two and nine times. The genes are TRBV6-1 and TRBJ1-1; no clear D gene. The V gene's germline CDR1 is MNHNS and CDR2 SASEGT. V gave up 3 bases and J gave up 5 bases, with 13 bases separating them. This CDR3 is built from 14 residues. The chain's CDR3 is CASSDPGLTTEAFF. Written as DNA, the CDR3 is TGTGCCAGCAGTGACCCGGGGTTAACTACTGAAGCTTTCTTT.

V and J are TRBV29-1 and TRBJ1-1, with D maybe TRBD1 (5 bases). Germline values: CDR1 SQVTM, CDR2 ANQGSEA. The V end lost 6 bases, the J end lost 0 bases, and 8 bases lay between the germline ends. The CDR3 spans 12 residues. The CDR3 loop reads CSVSGMNTEAFF. Here the CDR3 DNA reads TGCAGCGTGTCAGGGATGAACACTGAAGCTTTCTTT.

The rearrangement links TRBV7-6 to TRBJ2-7, with D tentatively TRBD2 (5 bases). The CDR3 totals 12 residues. Germline V CDR1 and CDR2: SGHVS, FNYEAQ. Trimming took off 2 bases at V and 5 bases at J, with 7 bases between the two ends. The CDR3 sequence is CASSLLANEQYF. The CDR3 DNA reads as TGTGCCAGCAGCTTACTAGCCAACGAGCAGTACTTC. Drawing the rest from reference TRBV7-6 and TRBJ2-7, the complete variable domain is GAGVSQSPRYKVTKRGQDVALRCDPISGHVSLYWYRQALGQGPEFLTYFNYEAQQDKSGLPNDRFSAERPEGSISTLTIQRTEQRDSAMYRCASSLLANEQYFGPGTRLTVT.

This chain connects TRBV28 to TRBJ2-5, with a possible D match to TRBD2 (5 bases). The CDR3 has 14 amino acids. Germline values: CDR1 MDHEN, CDR2 SYDVKM. V lost 6 bases, J lost 3 bases, and 14 bases lay in between. CDR3 bases: TGTGCCAGCAGCCAAACTAGTGCCAAAGAGACCCAGTACTTC. It specifies CASSQTSAKETQYF.

This clone was found a few times. CDR3: CASSSTGGGNQPQHF. The CDR3 DNA sequence: TGTGCCAGCAGTTCGACAGGGGGAGGCAATCAGCCCCAGCATTTT. The chain joins TRBV27 to TRBJ1-5; 9 nucleotides align to TRBD1. V was clipped by 4 bases and J by 2 bases; unmatched bases: 3. CDR1 and CDR2 from the germline V gene are MNHEY and SMNVEV (reference sequence). The CDR3 extends over 15 amino acids.

The chain has TRBV7-8 and TRBJ1-4; D gene uncertain. CDR3 length: 16 amino acids. The V end was cut by 0 bases, the J end by 6 bases, with 14 bases between. Per the germline V gene, CDR1 is SGHVS and CDR2 is FQNEAQ. CDR3 DNA: TGTGCCAGCAGCTTAGCGCGAGGGAATGAATATGAAAAACTGTTTTTT. This translates into CASSLARGNEYEKLFF.

This clone appeared a few times. V usage is TRBV6-1 and J usage is TRBJ1-2; TRBD1 matches at 8 bases. The junction had 5 bases not matched to a gene; V was cut back by 3 bases and J by 5 bases. Germline CDR1 reads MNHNS; CDR2 reads SASEGT. This CDR3 has 14 residues. This CDR3 is CASSDRGRVYGYTF. CDR3 in DNA: TGTGCCAGCAGTGACAGGGGGCGCGTGTATGGCTACACCTTC.